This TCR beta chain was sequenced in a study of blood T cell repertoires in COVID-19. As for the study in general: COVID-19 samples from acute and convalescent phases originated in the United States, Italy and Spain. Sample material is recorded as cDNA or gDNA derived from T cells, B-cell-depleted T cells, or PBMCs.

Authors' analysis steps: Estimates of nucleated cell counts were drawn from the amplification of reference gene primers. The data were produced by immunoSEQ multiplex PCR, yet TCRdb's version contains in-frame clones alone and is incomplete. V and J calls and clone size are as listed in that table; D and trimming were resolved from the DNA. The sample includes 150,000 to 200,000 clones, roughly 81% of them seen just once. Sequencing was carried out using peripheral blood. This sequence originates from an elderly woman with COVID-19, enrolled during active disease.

CDR3 nucleotides: TGTGCCAGCAGCTTAAGGGGGTTAGCGGGGAACCAAGAGACCCAGTACTTC. Its translation: CASSLRGLAGNQETQYF. The rearrangement links TRBV7-3 to TRBJ2-5, with 8 positions matching TRBD2. V lost 1 base, J lost 0 bases, and 7 bases stayed unmatched. Germline CDR1 is SGHTA and CDR2 is FQGTGA. CDR3 length equals 17 residues.